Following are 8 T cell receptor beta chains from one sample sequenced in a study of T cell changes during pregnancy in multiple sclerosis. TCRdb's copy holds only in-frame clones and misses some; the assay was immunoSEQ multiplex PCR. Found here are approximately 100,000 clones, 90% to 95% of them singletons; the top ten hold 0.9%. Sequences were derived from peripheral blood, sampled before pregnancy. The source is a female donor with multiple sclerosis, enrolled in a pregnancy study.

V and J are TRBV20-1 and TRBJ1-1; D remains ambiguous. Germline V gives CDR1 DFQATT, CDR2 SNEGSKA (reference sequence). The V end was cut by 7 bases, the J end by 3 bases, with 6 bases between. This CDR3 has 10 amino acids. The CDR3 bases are TGCAGTGGGGGAGACACTGAAGCTTTCTTT. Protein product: CSGGDTEAFF.

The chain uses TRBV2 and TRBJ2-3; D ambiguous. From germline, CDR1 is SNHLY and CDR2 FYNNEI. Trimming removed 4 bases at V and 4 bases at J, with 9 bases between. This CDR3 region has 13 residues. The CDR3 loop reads CASSVNRADTQYF. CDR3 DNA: TGTGCCAGCAGTGTAAATCGGGCAGATACGCAGTATTTT.

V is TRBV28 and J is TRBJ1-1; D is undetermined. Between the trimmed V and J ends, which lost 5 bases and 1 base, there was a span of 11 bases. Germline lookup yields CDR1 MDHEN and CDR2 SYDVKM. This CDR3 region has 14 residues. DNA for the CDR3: TGTGCCAGCAGTCCCGGTCGTGGGAACACTGAAGCTTTCTTT. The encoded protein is CASSPGRGNTEAFF.

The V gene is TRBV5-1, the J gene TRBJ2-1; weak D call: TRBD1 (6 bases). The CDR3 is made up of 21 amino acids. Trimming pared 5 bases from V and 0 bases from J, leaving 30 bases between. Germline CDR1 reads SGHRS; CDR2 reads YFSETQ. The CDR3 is CASSYEPPQGLESYSYNEQFF. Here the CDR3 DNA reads TGCGCCAGCAGTTACGAACCCCCGCAGGGGCTCGAGTCTTACTCCTACAATGAGCAGTTCTTC.

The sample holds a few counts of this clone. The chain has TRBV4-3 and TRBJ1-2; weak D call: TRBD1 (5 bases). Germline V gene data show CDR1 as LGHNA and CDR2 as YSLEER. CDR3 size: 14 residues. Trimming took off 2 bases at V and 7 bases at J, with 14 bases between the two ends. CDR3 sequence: CASSQTGGAGGYTF. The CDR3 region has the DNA TGCGCCAGCAGCCAAACGGGAGGGGCCGGTGGCTACACCTTC.

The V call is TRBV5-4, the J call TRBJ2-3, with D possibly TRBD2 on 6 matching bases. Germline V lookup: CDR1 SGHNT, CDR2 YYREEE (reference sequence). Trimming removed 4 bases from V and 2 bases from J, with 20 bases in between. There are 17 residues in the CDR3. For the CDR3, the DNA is TGTGCCAGCAGCCAGGTCGCGGGGTCTCAATTCACAGATACGCAGTATTTT. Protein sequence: CASSQVAGSQFTDTQYF.

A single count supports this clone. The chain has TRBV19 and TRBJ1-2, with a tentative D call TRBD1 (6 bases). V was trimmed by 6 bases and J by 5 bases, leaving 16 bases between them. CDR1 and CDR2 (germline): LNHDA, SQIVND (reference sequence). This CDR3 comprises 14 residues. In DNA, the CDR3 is TGTGCCAGTAGCGCTCCGGGACAAGGTTATGGCTACACCTTC. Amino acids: CASSAPGQGYGYTF.

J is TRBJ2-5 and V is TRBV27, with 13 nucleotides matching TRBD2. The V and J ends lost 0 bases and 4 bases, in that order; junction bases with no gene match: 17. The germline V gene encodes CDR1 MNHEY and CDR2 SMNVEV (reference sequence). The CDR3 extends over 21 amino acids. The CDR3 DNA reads TGTGCCAGCAGTTTATCGTCCCCTGGACTAGCGGGAGCGGAGTCAGTAGAGACCCAGTACTTC. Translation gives CASSLSSPGLAGAESVETQYF.